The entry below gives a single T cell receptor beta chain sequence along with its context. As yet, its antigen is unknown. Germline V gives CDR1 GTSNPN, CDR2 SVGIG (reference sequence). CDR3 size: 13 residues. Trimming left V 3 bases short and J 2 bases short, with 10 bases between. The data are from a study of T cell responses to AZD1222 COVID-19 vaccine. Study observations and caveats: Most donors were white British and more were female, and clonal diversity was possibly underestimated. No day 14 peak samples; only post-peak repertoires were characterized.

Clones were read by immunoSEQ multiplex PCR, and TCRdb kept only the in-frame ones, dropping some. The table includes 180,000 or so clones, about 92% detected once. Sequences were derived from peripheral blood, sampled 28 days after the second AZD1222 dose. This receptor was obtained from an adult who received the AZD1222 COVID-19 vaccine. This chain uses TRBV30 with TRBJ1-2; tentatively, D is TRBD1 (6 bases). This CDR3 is CAWSNRVNYGYTF. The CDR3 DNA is TGTGCCTGGAGCAACAGGGTGAACTATGGCTACACCTTC.